This T cell receptor (beta chain) was recorded in a study of blood T cell repertoires in COVID-19. Profiling relied on immunoSEQ multiplex PCR, and the TCRdb table lists in-frame clones only, not all of them. Of about 50,000 clones listed, around 89% are singletons. The material sequenced was peripheral blood. The clonotype comes from a human donor in a cohort sampled during active COVID-19.

The CDR3 region has the DNA TGTGCCAGCAGATTACTAGCGGTGAGGGGCAATGAGCAGTTCTTC. Residues: CASRLLAVRGNEQFF. The chain couples TRBV2 to TRBJ2-1, with TRBD2 identical over 8 bases. In germline, CDR1 is SNHLY, CDR2 FYNNEI. V shed 6 bases, J shed 6 bases, and the junction held 10 bases outside the gene matches. This CDR3 comprises 15 residues.